This T cell receptor (beta chain) was sequenced in a study of cytomegalovirus exposure and HLA in healthy donors. Germline values: CDR1 GTSNPN, CDR2 SVGIG (reference sequence). The V end lost 8 bases, the J end lost 2 bases, and 12 bases lay between the germline ends. The CDR3 loop spans 13 amino acids. PCR involved 60 Vbeta and 13 Jbeta primers. Libraries were prepared by immunoSEQ multiplex PCR; TCRdb keeps only in-frame clonotypes and omits some of them. The profile shows 130,000 to 150,000 clones, approximately 78% of them singletons. The sequenced material came from PBMCs. V is TRBV30 and J is TRBJ1-4, with TRBD1 as a possible D gene (5 bases). The sequence derives from a female donor in good health and CMV-seronegative. Written as DNA, the CDR3 is TGTGCCCTACAACAGGCCACTAATGAAAAACTGTTTTTT. This sequence encodes CALQQATNEKLFF.